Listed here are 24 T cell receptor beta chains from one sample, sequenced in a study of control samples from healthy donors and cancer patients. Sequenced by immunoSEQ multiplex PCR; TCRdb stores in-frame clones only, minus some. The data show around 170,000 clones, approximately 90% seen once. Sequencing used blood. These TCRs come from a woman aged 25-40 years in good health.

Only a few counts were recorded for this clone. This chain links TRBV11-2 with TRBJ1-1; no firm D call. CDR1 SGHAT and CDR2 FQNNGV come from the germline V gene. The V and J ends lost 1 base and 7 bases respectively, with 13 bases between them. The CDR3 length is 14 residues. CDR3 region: CASSLGSSLNEAFF. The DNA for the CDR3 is TGTGCCAGCAGCTTAGGATCCAGCCTTAATGAAGCTTTCTTT.

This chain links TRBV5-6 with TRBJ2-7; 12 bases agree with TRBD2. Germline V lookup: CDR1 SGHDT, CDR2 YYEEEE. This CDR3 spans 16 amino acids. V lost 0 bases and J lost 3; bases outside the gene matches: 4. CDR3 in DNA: TGTGCCAGCAGCTTGGGACTAGCGGGAGATGTCTACGAGCAGTACTTC. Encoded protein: CASSLGLAGDVYEQYF.

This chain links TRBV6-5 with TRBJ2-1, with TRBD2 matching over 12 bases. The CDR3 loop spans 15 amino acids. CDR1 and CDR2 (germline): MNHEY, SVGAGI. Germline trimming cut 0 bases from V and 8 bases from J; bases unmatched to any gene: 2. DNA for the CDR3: TGTGCCAGCAGTTACTCGACTAGCGGGAGCGATGAGCAGTTCTTC. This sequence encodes CASSYSTSGSDEQFF.

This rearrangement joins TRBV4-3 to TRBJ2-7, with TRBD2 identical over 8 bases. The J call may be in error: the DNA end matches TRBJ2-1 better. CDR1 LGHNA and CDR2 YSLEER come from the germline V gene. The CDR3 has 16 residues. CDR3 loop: CASSQERGTSYNEQFF. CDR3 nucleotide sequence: TGCGCCAGCAGCCAAGAGCGGGGGACTAGCTACAATGAGCAGTTCTTC.

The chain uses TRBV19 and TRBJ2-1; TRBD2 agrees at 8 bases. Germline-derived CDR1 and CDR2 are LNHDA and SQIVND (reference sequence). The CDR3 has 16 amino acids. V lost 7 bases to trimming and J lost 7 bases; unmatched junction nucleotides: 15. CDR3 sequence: CASTPWGLAGVNEQFF. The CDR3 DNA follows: TGTGCCAGTACCCCCTGGGGGCTAGCGGGCGTAAATGAGCAGTTCTTC.

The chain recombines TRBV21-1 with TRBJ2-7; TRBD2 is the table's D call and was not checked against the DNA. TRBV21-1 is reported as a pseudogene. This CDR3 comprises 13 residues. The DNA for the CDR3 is TGTGCCAGCAGCAAAGAGAGGACCTACGAGCAGTACTTC. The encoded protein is CASSKERTYEQYF.

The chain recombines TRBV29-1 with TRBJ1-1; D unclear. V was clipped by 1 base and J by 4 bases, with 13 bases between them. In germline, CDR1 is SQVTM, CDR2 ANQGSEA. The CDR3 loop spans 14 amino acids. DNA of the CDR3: TGCAGCGTTGAAGCCCTTAACCTTGGCACTGAAGCTTTCTTT. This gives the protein CSVEALNLGTEAFF.

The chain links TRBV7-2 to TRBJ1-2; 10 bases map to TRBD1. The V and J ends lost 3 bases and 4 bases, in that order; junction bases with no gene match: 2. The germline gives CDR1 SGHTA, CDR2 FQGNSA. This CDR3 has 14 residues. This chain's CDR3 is CASSLDRGGYGYTF. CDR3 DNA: TGTGCCAGCAGCTTGGACAGGGGGGGCTATGGCTACACCTTC.

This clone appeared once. CDR3 nucleotides: TGTGCCATCAGTCCCACGAGGTTCGACACTGAAGCTTTCTTT. The encoded protein is CAISPTRFDTEAFF. The V call is TRBV10-3, the J call TRBJ1-1; D call uncertain. V was trimmed by 5 bases and J by 3 bases, leaving 13 bases between them. CDR3 length equals 14 residues. CDR1 and CDR2 (germline): ENHRY, SYGVKD.

CDR3 sequence reads: CASSIRVTGELFF. The CDR3 DNA follows: TGTGCCAGTAGTATCAGGGTAACCGGGGAGCTGTTTTTT. This chain links TRBV19 with TRBJ2-2; D is perhaps TRBD1 (5 bases). The V end was cut by 3 bases, the J end by 5 bases, with 7 bases between. Per germline, CDR1 LNHDA and CDR2 SQIVND (reference sequence). This CDR3 has 13 residues.

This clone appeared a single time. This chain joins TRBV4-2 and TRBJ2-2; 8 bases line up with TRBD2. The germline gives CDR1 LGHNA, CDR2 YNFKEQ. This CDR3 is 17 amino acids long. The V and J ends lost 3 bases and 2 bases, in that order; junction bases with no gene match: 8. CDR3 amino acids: CASSQFLAGFNTGELFF. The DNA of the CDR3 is TGTGCCAGCAGCCAGTTCCTAGCGGGCTTTAACACCGGGGAGCTGTTTTTT.

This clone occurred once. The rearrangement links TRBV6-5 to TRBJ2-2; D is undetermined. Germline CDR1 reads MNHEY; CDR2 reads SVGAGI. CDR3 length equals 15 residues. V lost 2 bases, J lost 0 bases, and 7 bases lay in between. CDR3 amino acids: CASSYGLSNTGELFF. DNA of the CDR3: TGTGCCAGCAGTTACGGGCTATCGAACACCGGGGAGCTGTTTTTT.

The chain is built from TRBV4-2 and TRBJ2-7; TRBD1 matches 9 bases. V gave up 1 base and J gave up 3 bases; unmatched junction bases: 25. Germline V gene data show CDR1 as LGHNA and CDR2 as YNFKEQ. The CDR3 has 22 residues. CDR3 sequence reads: CASSQATSRFPFRDREDYEQYF. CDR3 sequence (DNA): TGTGCCAGCAGCCAAGCAACGTCCCGATTCCCCTTCCGGGACAGGGAGGACTACGAGCAGTACTTC.

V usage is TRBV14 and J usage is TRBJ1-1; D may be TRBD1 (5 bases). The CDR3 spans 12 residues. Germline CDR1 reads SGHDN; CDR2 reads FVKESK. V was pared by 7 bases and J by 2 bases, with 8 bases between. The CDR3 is CASTGLNTEAFF. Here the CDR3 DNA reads TGTGCCAGCACAGGGCTCAACACTGAAGCTTTCTTT.

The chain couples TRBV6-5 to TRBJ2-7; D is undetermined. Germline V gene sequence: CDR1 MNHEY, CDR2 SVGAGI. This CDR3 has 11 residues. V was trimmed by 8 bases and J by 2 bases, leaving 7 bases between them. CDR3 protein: CASANPYEQYF. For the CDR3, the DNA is TGTGCCAGCGCCAACCCCTACGAGCAGTACTTC.

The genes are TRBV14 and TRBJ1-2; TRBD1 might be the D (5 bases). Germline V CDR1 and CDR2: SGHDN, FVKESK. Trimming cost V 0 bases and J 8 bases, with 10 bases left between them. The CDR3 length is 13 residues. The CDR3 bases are TGTGCCAGCAGCCAAGATCCTTGGGACGGCTACACCTTC. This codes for CASSQDPWDGYTF. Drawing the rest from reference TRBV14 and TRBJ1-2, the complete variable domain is EAGVTQFPSHSVIEKGQTVTLRCDPISGHDNLYWYRRVMGKEIKFLLHFVKESKQDESGMPNNRFLAERTGGTYSTLKVQPAELEDSGVYFCASSQDPWDGYTFGSGTRLTVV.

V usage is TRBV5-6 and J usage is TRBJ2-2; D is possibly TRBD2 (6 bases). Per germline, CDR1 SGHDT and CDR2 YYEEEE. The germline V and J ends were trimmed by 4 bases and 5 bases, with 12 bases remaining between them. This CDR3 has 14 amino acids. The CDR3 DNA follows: TGTGCCAGCAGCGTCACCGGGACTACCGGGGAGCTGTTTTTT. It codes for CASSVTGTTGELFF.

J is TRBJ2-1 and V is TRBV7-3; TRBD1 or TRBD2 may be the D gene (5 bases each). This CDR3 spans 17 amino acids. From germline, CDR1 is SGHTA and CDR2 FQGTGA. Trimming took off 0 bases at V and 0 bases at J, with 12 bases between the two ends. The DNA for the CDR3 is TGTGCCAGCAGCTTAACGGGGGTTAGCAGCTCCTACAATGAGCAGTTCTTC. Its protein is CASSLTGVSSSYNEQFF.

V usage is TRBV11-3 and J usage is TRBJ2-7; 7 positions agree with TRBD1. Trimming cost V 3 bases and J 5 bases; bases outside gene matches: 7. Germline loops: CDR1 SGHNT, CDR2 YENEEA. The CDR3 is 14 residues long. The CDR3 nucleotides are TGTGCCAGCAGCTTCCGGGACAGACAAAACGAGCAGTACTTC. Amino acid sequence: CASSFRDRQNEQYF.

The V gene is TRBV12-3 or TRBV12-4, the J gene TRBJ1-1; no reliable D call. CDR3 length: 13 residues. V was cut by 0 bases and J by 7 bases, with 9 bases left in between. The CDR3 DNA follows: TGTGCCAGCAGTTTAGCGACCCAGGTTGAAGCTTTCTTT. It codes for CASSLATQVEAFF.

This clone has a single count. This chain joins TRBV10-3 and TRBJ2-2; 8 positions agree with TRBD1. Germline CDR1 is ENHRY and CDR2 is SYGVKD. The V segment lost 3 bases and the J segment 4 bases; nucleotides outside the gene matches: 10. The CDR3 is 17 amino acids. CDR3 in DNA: TGTGCCATCAGTGACCCCGACAGGGGACCCAGCACCGGGGAGCTGTTTTTT. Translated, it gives CAISDPDRGPSTGELFF.

Written as DNA, the CDR3 is TGTGCCTGGAGGGGCGGGAGGACCTTGAGCACAGATACGCAGTATTTT. Residues: CAWRGGRTLSTDTQYF. The V and J genes are TRBV30 and TRBJ2-3; 8 positions agree with TRBD2. The J segment lost 0 bases and the V segment lost 3 bases, leaving 8 bases of the junction unmatched. The CDR3 consists of 16 residues. Germline loops: CDR1 GTSNPN, CDR2 SVGIG (reference sequence). The full variable domain, in which reference TRBV30 and TRBJ2-3 provide the parts outside the CDR3, is SQTIHQWPATLVQPVGSPLSLECTVEGTSNPNLYWYRQAAGRGLQLLFYSVGIGQISSEVPQNLSASRPQDRQFILSSKKLLLSDSGFYLCAWRGGRTLSTDTQYFGPGTRLTVL.

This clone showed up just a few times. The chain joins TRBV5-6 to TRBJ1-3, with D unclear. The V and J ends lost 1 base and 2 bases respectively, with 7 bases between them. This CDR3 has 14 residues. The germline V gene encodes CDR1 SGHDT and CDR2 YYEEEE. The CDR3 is CASSLFNAGNTIYF. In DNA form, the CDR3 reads TGTGCCAGCAGCTTGTTCAATGCTGGAAACACCATATATTTT.

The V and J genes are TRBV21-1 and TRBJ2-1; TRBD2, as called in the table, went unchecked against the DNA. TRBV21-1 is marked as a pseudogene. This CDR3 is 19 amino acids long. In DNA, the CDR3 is TGTGCCAGCACCTTAGAGTTGATCTGGGTTCGGGATATTTACAATGAGCAGTTCTTC. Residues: CASTLELIWVRDIYNEQFF.